This T cell receptor (beta chain) is drawn from a study of blood T cell repertoires in COVID-19. Study context: The origin of the acute and convalescent COVID-19 samples was the United States, Italy and Spain. Sample material is recorded as cDNA or gDNA derived from T cells, B-cell-depleted T cells, or PBMCs.

V was shortened by 5 bases and J by 6 bases, with 11 bases between the two germline ends. This CDR3 is built from 13 residues. Germline values: CDR1 MNHNY, CDR2 SVGAGI (reference sequence). Original analysis: From reference gene primer amplification, estimates of nucleated cell counts were derived. Profiling relied on immunoSEQ multiplex PCR, and the TCRdb table lists in-frame clones only, not all of them. Clone size and the V and J calls come from that table; the DNA yielded D and trimming. There are under 40,000 clones in the sample; roughly 84% occur only once, and about an eighth lies in the top ten.

The J gene is TRBJ2-1, the V gene TRBV6-6; weak D call: TRBD2 (6 bases). The specimen sequenced was peripheral blood. The sequence was collected from a man between 60 and 75 years old with active COVID-19. The CDR3 loop reads CASSPPGGNEQFF. DNA of the CDR3: TGTGCCAGCAGTCCCCCCGGGGGCAATGAGCAGTTCTTC.